The following is a T cell receptor beta chain sequence with its context. What it binds is not known. The data were taken from a study of Ad26.COV2.S vaccination and SARS-CoV-2 variants. Across the whole study: Donor allocation was to the COV1001 Ad26.COV2.S trial arm. Recipients of Ad26.COV2.S got it intramuscularly, once or twice 56 days apart. Points from the study as a whole: Measurements of TCR breadth and depth may have given underestimates of the total T cell responses.

Stated treatment: 15 to 20 received Ad26.COV2.S at low or high dose, single or two shots; a few received placebo; per-sample allocation not given. Sampling occurred on day 63 after the first vaccine or placebo injection. Wuhan-strain spike was delivered by a replication-incompetent Ad26 vector. TCRdb's table, derived via immunoSEQ multiplex PCR, lists solely in-frame clones and lacks some. The data hold hundreds of thousands of clones, with around 89% observed a single time. Germline loops: CDR1 SGHKS, CDR2 YYEKEE (reference sequence). Trimming took 2 bases from V and 5 from J, leaving 4 bases between them. The CDR3 totals 12 residues.

This sample comprised peripheral blood, obtained in a trial of Ad26.COV2.S vaccine versus placebo. The chain employs TRBV5-5 and TRBJ1-4; D remains ambiguous. The sequence was collected from a person between 18 and 65 years old who received the Ad26.COV2.S COVID-19 vaccine or a placebo. The CDR3 DNA follows: TGTGCCAGCAGCTTCTTAAATGAAAAACTGTTTTTT. This sequence encodes CASSFLNEKLFF. The complete variable domain, with remaining parts taken from reference TRBV5-5 and TRBJ1-4, reads DAGVTQSPTHLIKTRGQQVTLRCSPISGHKSVSWYQQVLGQGPQFIFQYYEKEERGRGNFPDRFSARQFPNYSSELNVNALLLGDSALYLCASSFLNEKLFFGSGTQLSVL.